This TCR beta chain was documented in a study of blood T cell repertoires in COVID-19. The CDR3 length is 13 residues. Germline loops: CDR1 SGHTA, CDR2 FQGNSA. The repertoire was sequenced with immunoSEQ multiplex PCR; TCRdb's copy has only in-frame clones and lacks some. The table includes roughly 90,000 clones, less than 85% detected once. Remarks on this clone: The germline gene is not matched at one end of the junction; a read error may be the cause.

The sample was peripheral blood. The chain uses TRBV7-2 and TRBJ2-1; 8 positions match TRBD2. The sequence was collected from a woman between 65 and 79 years old with acute or convalescent COVID-19. CDR3 in DNA: TGTGCCAGCAGCCTAGCCCCAGCGGGAGTGGTGGTCTTC. It codes for CASSLAPAGVVVF.